This is a list of T cell receptor beta chains from one sample in a study of blood T cell repertoires in COVID-19. The repertoire was sequenced with immunoSEQ multiplex PCR; TCRdb's copy has only in-frame clones and lacks some. This table has roughly 56,000 clones, more than 70% appearing once. Input material: peripheral blood. The receptors originated from a human donor in a cohort sampled during active COVID-19. Both conserved end residues are part of each CDR3. A D gene is named only where the DNA matches it firmly. For some rows the clone size is stated as once, few or many, or as a class when expanded; others skip it.

CDR3 protein: CASSLDGGVNQPQHF; CDR3 DNA: TGTGCCAGCAGTCTGGACGGAGGGGTAAATCAGCCCCAGCATTTT; clone size: .; D gene: .; V gene: TRBV7-2; J gene: TRBJ1-5
CDR3 protein: CASSYGGHPLFTF; CDR3 DNA: TGTGCCAGCAGTTACGGGGGACACCCCTTGTTCACCTTC; clone size: .; D gene: .; V gene: TRBV6-2/TRBV6-3; J gene: TRBJ1-2
CDR3 protein: CASSYSSRVGYEQYF; CDR3 DNA: TGTGCCAGCAGTTACTCGTCCCGGGTTGGGTACGAGCAGTACTTC; clone size: few; D gene: .; V gene: TRBV6-5; J gene: TRBJ2-7
CDR3 protein: CASSSNQETQYF; CDR3 DNA: TGTGCCAGCAGCTCAAACCAAGAGACCCAGTACTTC; clone size: .; D gene: .; V gene: TRBV7-2; J gene: TRBJ2-5
CDR3 protein: CASSETQGSYNSPLHF; CDR3 DNA: TGTGCCAGCAGTGAAACGCAGGGCTCCTATAATTCACCCCTCCACTTT; clone size: .; D gene: .; V gene: TRBV2; J gene: TRBJ1-6
CDR3 protein: CASSPVPGTSYEQYF; CDR3 DNA: TGTGCCAGCAGCCCCGTCCCCGGGACTAGCTACGAGCAGTACTTC; clone size: .; D gene: TRBD2; V gene: TRBV6-6; J gene: TRBJ2-7
CDR3 protein: CASSIRSEPAYNEQFF; CDR3 DNA: TGCGCCAGCAGCATAAGATCCGAACCGGCCTACAATGAGCAGTTCTTC; clone size: .; D gene: .; V gene: TRBV5-1; J gene: TRBJ2-1
CDR3 protein: CSASAAPGQGPTDTQYF; CDR3 DNA: TGCAGTGCTAGTGCTGCTCCGGGACAGGGGCCCACAGATACGCAGTATTTT; clone size: .; D gene: TRBD1; V gene: TRBV20-1; J gene: TRBJ2-3
CDR3 protein: CASSFTEADEQYF; CDR3 DNA: TGTGCCAGTAGTTTTACGGAGGCCGACGAGCAGTACTTC; clone size: .; D gene: .; V gene: TRBV19; J gene: TRBJ2-7
CDR3 protein: CASSQELAGSYNEQFF; CDR3 DNA: TGCGCCAGCAGCCAAGAATTAGCGGGATCTTACAATGAGCAGTTCTTC; clone size: .; D gene: TRBD2; V gene: TRBV4-1; J gene: TRBJ2-1
CDR3 protein: CAISSQGANEKLFF; CDR3 DNA: TGTGCCATCAGTTCCCAGGGGGCTAATGAAAAACTGTTTTTT; clone size: once; D gene: TRBD1; V gene: TRBV10-3; J gene: TRBJ1-4
CDR3 protein: CASSGTTGFSEAFF; CDR3 DNA: TGTGCCAGCAGCGGAACGACAGGGTTTTCTGAAGCTTTCTTT; clone size: .; D gene: TRBD1; V gene: TRBV5-4; J gene: TRBJ1-1
CDR3 protein: CASSLARPGTGLYEQYF; CDR3 DNA: TGTGCCAGCAGCTTAGCGCGGCCCGGGACAGGGCTGTACGAGCAGTACTTC; clone size: .; D gene: TRBD1; V gene: TRBV7-8; J gene: TRBJ2-7
CDR3 protein: CASSLIPNGRGSLGETQYF; CDR3 DNA: TGTGCCAGCAGCTTAATCCCCAATGGAAGGGGGAGCCTTGGAGAGACCCAGTACTTC; clone size: .; D gene: .; V gene: TRBV7-9; J gene: TRBJ2-5
CDR3 protein: CASRTGANQPQHF; CDR3 DNA: TGTGCCAGCCGGACAGGGGCGAACCAGCCCCAGCATTTT; clone size: .; D gene: TRBD1; V gene: TRBV19; J gene: TRBJ1-5
CDR3 protein: CASSLERRISGNTIYF; CDR3 DNA: TGTGCCAGCAGCTTAGAGCGGCGTATCTCTGGAAACACCATATATTTT; clone size: .; D gene: .; V gene: TRBV7-2; J gene: TRBJ1-3
CDR3 protein: CASRSRERDRHPYEQYF; CDR3 DNA: TGCGCCAGCAGATCCCGTGAACGGGACAGACATCCCTACGAGCAGTACTTC; clone size: .; D gene: TRBD1; V gene: TRBV10-2; J gene: TRBJ2-7
CDR3 protein: CAISVWAGDTEAFF; CDR3 DNA: TGTGCCATCAGTGTCTGGGCGGGGGACACTGAAGCTTTCTTT; clone size: once; D gene: .; V gene: TRBV10-3; J gene: TRBJ1-1